The clone carrying this TCR beta chain occurred many times. The antigen is not known. The cDNA came from 5'RACE, which used 10-nucleotide random UMIs. Over 160 million TCR-beta sequences, together covering 15-18 subjects, were produced by every individual sequencing run that was carried out. MiXCR, run by TCRdb on the 5' RACE reads, gives a single entry per CDR3 protein. Counted here are 65,000 to 70,000 distinct CDR3 sequences, approximately 4.2% occurring once; the ten biggest clones make up 2.6%. Unsorted libraries came from 2 million PBMCs stored at -80 °C. The data were obtained in a study of neurological immune-mediated disorders. General observations from the study: The absence of shared CDR3 amino acid sequences among expanded clones across subjects suggests private repertoires in all groups.

The trim removed 0 bases at V and 3 bases at J, leaving 5 bases unmatched. The germline V gene encodes CDR1 MNHNY and CDR2 SVGAGI (reference sequence). The CDR3 spans 15 residues. The sequence was collected from a man in his forties or fifties with multiple sclerosis. The chain uses TRBV6-6 and TRBJ2-7; 7 nucleotides match TRBD1. Sequences were obtained from PBMCs. The CDR3 nucleotides read TGTGCCAGCAGTTACTCCGACAGGGACCACTACGAGCAGTACTTC. Its protein is CASSYSDRDHYEQYF.